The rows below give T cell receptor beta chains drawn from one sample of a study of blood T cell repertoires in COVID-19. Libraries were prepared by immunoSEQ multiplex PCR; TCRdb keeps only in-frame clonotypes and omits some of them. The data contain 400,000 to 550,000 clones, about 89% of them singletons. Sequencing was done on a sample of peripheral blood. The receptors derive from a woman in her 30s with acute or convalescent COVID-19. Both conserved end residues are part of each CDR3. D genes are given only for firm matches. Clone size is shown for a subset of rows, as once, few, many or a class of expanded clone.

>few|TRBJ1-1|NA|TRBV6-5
TGTGCCAGCAGGAGACAGTATGAAGCTTTCTTT
CASRRQYEAFF
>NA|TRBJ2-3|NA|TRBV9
TGTGCCAGCAGCGTCGGGGTTAGCACAGATACGCAGTATTTT
CASSVGVSTDTQYF
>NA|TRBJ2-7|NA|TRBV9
TGTGCCAGCAGCATACAGGAATCCTACGAGCAGTACTTC
CASSIQESYEQYF
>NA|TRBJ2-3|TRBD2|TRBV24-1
TGTGCCACCAGTGATCGGTTAGCGGGGGGGGCGACAGATACGCAGTATTTT
CATSDRLAGGATDTQYF
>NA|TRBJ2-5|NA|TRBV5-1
TGCGCCAGCAGCTTGGACGCTGTAGGAAGCGCGAAAGAGACCCAGTACTTC
CASSLDAVGSAKETQYF
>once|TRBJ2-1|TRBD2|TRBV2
TGTGCCAGCAGTGAAATCCGTTCTAGCGGGCATGAGCAGTTCTTC
CASSEIRSSGHEQFF
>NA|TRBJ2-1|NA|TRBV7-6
TGTGCCAGCACTAGAGCAGGGTCGGAGAACAATGAGCAGTTCTTC
CASTRAGSENNEQFF
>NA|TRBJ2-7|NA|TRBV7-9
TGTGCCAGCAGCTTAAAACTAGGCCGGGCAGGGACTTCCTACGAGCAGTACTTC
CASSLKLGRAGTSYEQYF
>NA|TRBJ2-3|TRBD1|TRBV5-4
TGTGCCAGCAGCTCGGCTACAGGGGACGATACGCAGTATTTT
CASSSATGDDTQYF
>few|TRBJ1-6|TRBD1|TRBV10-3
TGTGCCATCAGTGACCAAAACAGGGGATGGGAGTCACCCCTCCACTTT
CAISDQNRGWESPLHF
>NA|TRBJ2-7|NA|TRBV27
TGTGCCAGCAGTCCCAACTTCTCCTACGAGCAGTACTTC
CASSPNFSYEQYF
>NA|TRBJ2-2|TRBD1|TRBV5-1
TGCGCCAGCAGCTCGACAGGGGATAATATGGCCGGGGAGCTGTTTTTT
CASSSTGDNMAGELFF
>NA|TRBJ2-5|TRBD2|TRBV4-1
TGCGCCAGCAGCCAAGGAATCACTAGCGGGGGCCAAGAGACCCAGTACTTC
CASSQGITSGGQETQYF
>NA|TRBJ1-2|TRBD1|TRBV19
TGTGCCAGTAGTCCGCGAACAGGGGGTCTTGGCTACACCTTC
CASSPRTGGLGYTF
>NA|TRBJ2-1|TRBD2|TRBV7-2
TGTGCCAGCAGCTTAGCGGTAGCGGGTCCGTTCTTC
CASSLAVAGPFF
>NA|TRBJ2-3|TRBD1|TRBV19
TGTGCCAGTAGTATAGTATGGGTGAGGGACAGAGTCCTTGATACCACTGTTCAGGATACGCAGTATTTT
CASSIVWVRDRVLDTTVQDTQYF
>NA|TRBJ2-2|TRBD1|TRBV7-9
TGTGCCAGCAGCCCCGGTCCAGGGGGAAACACCGGGGAGCTGTTTTTT
CASSPGPGGNTGELFF
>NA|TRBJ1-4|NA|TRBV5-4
TGTGCCAGCAGCTCTTTTGCAACTAATGAAAAACTGTTTTTT
CASSSFATNEKLFF
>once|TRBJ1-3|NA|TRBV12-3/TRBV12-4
TGTGCCAGCAGTCCGACACCTTTCAACACCATATATTTT
CASSPTPFNTIYF
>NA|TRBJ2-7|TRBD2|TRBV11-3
TGTGCCAGCAGCTTAGATCTGGTCCGGGGGGGGCCTAGGGACGAGCAGTACTTC
CASSLDLVRGGPRDEQYF
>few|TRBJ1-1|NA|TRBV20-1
TGCAGTGCTAGTCGGGGGGGCACTGAAGCTTTCTTT
CSASRGGTEAFF
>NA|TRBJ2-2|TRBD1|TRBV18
TGTGCCAGCTCACCATGGGGACAGGGGGCCGGCGGGGAGCTGTTTTTT
CASSPWGQGAGGELFF
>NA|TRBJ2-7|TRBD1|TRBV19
TGTGCCAGTAGTACCGGGACAGGAGCCAAATACGAGCAGTACTTC
CASSTGTGAKYEQYF
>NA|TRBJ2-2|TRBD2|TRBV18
TGTGCCAGCTCACCCTCTAGCGGGGGGGCCTCCGGGGAGCTGTTTTTT
CASSPSSGGASGELFF
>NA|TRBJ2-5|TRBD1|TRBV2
TGTGCCAGCAGTTTTGACAGGGGGTCGAGGGAGACCCAGTACTTC
CASSFDRGSRETQYF
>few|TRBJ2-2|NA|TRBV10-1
TGCGCCAGCAGTGAGTCGGGAGTGACGAACACCGGGGAGCTGTTTTTT
CASSESGVTNTGELFF